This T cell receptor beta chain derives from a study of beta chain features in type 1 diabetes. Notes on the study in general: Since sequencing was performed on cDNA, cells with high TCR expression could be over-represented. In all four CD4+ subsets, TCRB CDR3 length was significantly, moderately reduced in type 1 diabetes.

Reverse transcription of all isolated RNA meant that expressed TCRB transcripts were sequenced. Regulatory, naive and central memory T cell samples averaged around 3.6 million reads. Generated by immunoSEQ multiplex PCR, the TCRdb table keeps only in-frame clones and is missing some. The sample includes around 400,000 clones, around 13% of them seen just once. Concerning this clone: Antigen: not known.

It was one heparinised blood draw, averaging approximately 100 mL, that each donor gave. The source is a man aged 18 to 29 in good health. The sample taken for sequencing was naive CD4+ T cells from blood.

CDR3 nucleotides: TGTGCCTGGAGTGGAGGGCCCTATGAAAAACTGTTTTTT. Its protein product is CAWSGGPYEKLFF. J is TRBJ1-4 and V is TRBV30; unclear D gene. The V end lost 1 base, the J end lost 6 bases, and 9 bases lay between the germline ends. This CDR3 has 13 residues. In germline, CDR1 is GTSNPN, CDR2 SVGIG (reference sequence).